Listed here are 2 T cell receptor beta chains from one sample, sequenced in a study of T-cell memory formation after mild COVID-19 (dated by TCRdb to about 2021). Library preparation was by 5' RACE. TCRdb shows the sequencer as Illumina NovaSeq 6000. TCRdb reprocessed the public reads (quality trimming at Q25 with fastp, clone calling with MiXCR) and kept in-frame beta chains. Each entry merges the rows of one CDR3 protein and shows their most common DNA and genes. The sample has around 200,000 distinct CDR3 sequences on record, under 20% of them singletons. The ten largest clones represent about 4% of the sample. The sequenced sample was PBMCs or a T cell subset sorted from them (not recorded which). The source is a man aged 18 to 30 who had mild COVID-19 (a few samples of this study predate the infection). The sample titles of this study are shuffled in the database, so cell type and time point are left out; the donor was told from shared clones.

This clonotype appeared a few times. J is TRBJ1-5 and V is TRBV12-3 or TRBV12-4; D gene ambiguous. Deletions cut 7 bases from V and 3 bases from J, with 7 bases between. The CDR3 sequence is 12 residues long. The CDR3 is CASKANNQPQHF. As DNA, the CDR3 is TGTGCCAGCAAGGCCAACAATCAGCCCCAGCATTTT.

This clonotype was counted only a few times. The chain combines TRBV11-2 with TRBJ1-2; 8 bases are a match to TRBD1. In germline, CDR1 is SGHAT, CDR2 FQNNGV. This CDR3 region has 14 residues. V lost 8 bases to trimming and J lost 6 bases; unmatched junction nucleotides: 11. The CDR3 coding sequence is TGTGCCAGCGCCAGGGGGCTCGAGGCCGATGGCTACACCTTC. This sequence encodes CASARGLEADGYTF.